The rows below give T cell receptor beta chains drawn from one sample of a study of CD8 T cells in Susac syndrome. One entry per CDR3 protein results from TCRdb running MiXCR on the immunoSEQ multiplex PCR reads. The table records 250,000 to 300,000 distinct CDR3 sequences, about 85% of them present only once. The sample comprised CD8+ T cells from PBMCs. The source of these receptors is a human donor with multiple sclerosis. Both conserved end residues are part of each CDR3. Each record gives: V gene, CDR3 length, J gene, D gene, clone size, CDR3 DNA, CDR3 protein. D genes are given only for firm matches. Some rows mark clone size as missing; the rest say once, few, many or name a class of expanded clone.

TRBV20-1	12	TRBJ1-1	NA	NA	TGCAGTGTCGGGCAGGGTGGCACTGAAGCTTTCTTT	CSVGQGGTEAFF
TRBV7-9	14	TRBJ2-7	TRBD1	NA	TGTGCCAGCAGGCCGCCGGGACAGGTCTACGAGCAGTACTTC	CASRPPGQVYEQYF
TRBV6-1	12	TRBJ1-2	NA	NA	TGTGCCAGCAGTGACCCCGTGATGCGGAGCACCTTC	CASSDPVMRSTF
TRBV28	20	TRBJ2-7	TRBD2	NA	TGTGCCAGCAGTTTTGTAGGACTAGCGGGAGGGCAAGGGCAGTTCTACGAGCAGTACTTC	CASSFVGLAGGQGQFYEQYF
TRBV7-6	16	TRBJ2-3	NA	NA	TGTGCCAGCAGCCAGCGCGGGTGGGGAAGCACAGATACGCAGTATTTT	CASSQRGWGSTDTQYF
TRBV7-9	14	TRBJ2-7	NA	many	TGTGCCAGCAGCCAGGGTGGACAGTCCTACGAGCAGTACTTC	CASSQGGQSYEQYF
TRBV27	15	TRBJ2-7	NA	once	TGTGCCAGCAGTAGGTCAGCTAGCGTAGTTTACGAGCAGTACTTC	CASSRSASVVYEQYF
TRBV20-1	15	TRBJ2-7	TRBD2	NA	TGCAGTGCTAGAGCTTGGACTAGCGGGAGCTACGAGCAGTACTTC	CSARAWTSGSYEQYF
TRBV29-1	15	TRBJ1-4	NA	NA	TGCAGCGTTCGTGGACGGGGGCGGAGTAATGAAAAACTGTTTTTT	CSVRGRGRSNEKLFF
TRBV9	14	TRBJ1-5	NA	NA	TGTGCCAGCAGCGTGGGGGGCTATAATCAGCCCCAGCATTTT	CASSVGGYNQPQHF
TRBV2	13	TRBJ2-7	NA	NA	TGTGCCAGCAGGGGAGGCAACTCCTACGAGCAGTACTTC	CASRGGNSYEQYF
TRBV7-9	16	TRBJ2-2	TRBD2	NA	TGTGCCAGCAGCTCGAGACTAGCGGGAGCACCCGGGGAGCTGTTTTTT	CASSSRLAGAPGELFF
TRBV4-1	13	TRBJ2-5	NA	NA	TGCGCCAGCAGCCAAGATGACGAAGAGACCCAGTACTTC	CASSQDDEETQYF
TRBV5-6	15	TRBJ1-1	NA	NA	TGTGCCAGCAGCTTGGCCTGGGGTAGGGACACTGAAGCTTTCTTT	CASSLAWGRDTEAFF
TRBV27	14	TRBJ2-5	NA	NA	TGTGCCAGCACCACGACAGGCCCTCAAGAGACCCAGTACTTC	CASTTTGPQETQYF
TRBV20-1	15	TRBJ2-3	NA	NA	TGCAGTGCTTGGGATCAGGGGGGCATTGGAGATACGCAGTATTTT	CSAWDQGGIGDTQYF
TRBV12-3/TRBV12-4	13	TRBJ2-4	NA	NA	TGTGCCAGCAGTTTATCCACCGGGAACATTCAGTACTTC	CASSLSTGNIQYF
TRBV12-5	17	TRBJ1-1	TRBD1	NA	TGTGCTAGTGGTTTGGCTCCGCACAGGGGGAGGGACACTGAAGCTTTCTTT	CASGLAPHRGRDTEAFF